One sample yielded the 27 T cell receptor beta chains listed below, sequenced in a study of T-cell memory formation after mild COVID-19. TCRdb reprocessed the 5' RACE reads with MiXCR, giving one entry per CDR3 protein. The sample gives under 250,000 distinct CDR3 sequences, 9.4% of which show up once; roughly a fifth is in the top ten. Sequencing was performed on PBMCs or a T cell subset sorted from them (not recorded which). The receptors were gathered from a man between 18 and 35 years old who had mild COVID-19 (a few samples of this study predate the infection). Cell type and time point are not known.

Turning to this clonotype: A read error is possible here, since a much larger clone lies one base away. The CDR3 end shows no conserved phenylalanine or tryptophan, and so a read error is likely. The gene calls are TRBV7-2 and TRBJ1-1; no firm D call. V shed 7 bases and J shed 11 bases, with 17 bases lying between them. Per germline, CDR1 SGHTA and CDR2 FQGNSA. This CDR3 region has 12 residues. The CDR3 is CASTMFGIEAFS. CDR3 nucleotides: TGTGCCAGCACCATGTTTGGGATTGAGGCTTTCTCT.

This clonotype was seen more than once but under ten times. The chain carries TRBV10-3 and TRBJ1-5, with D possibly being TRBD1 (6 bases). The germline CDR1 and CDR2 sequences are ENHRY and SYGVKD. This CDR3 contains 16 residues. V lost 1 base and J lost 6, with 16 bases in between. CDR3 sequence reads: CAISEYGSGDGQPQHF. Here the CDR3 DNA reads TGTGCCATCAGTGAGTATGGGTCAGGGGATGGTCAGCCCCAGCATTTT.

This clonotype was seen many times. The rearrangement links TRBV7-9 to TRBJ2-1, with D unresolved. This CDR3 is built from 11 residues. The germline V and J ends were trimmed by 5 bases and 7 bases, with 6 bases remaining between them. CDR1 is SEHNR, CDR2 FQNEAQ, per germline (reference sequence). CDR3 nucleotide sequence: TGTGCCAGCAGCCCCCAGAATGAGCAGTTCTTC. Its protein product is CASSPQNEQFF.

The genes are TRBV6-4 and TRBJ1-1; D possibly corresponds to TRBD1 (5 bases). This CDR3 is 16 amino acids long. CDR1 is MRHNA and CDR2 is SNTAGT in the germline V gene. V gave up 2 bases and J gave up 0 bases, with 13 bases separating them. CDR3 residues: CASSDPLGDLNTEAFF. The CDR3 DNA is TGTGCCAGCAGTGACCCACTAGGGGATTTGAACACTGAAGCTTTCTTT.

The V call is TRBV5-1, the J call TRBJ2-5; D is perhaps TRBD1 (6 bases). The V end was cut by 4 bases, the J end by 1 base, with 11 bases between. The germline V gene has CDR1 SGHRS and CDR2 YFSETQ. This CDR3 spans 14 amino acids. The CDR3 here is CASSRDTGQETQYF. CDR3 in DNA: TGCGCCAGCAGCCGGGACACAGGCCAAGAGACCCAGTACTTC. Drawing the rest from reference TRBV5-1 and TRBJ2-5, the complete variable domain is KAGVTQTPRYLIKTRGQQVTLSCSPISGHRSVSWYQQTPGQGLQFLFEYFSETQRNKGNFPGRFSGRQFSNSRSEMNVSTLELGDSALYLCASSRDTGQETQYFGPGTRLLVL.

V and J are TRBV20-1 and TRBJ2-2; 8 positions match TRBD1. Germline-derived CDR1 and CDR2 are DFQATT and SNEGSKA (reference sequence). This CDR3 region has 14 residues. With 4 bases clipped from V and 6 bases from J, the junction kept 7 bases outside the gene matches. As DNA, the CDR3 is TGCAGTGCTAAGATACCACAGGGGGCCGGGGAGCTGTTTTTT. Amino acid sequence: CSAKIPQGAGELFF.

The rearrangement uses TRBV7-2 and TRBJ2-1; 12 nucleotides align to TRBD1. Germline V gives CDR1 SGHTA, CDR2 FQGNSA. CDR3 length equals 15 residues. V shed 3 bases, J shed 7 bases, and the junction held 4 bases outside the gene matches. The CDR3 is CASSFMGQGANEQFF. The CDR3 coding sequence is TGTGCCAGCAGCTTCATGGGACAGGGGGCGAATGAGCAGTTCTTC.

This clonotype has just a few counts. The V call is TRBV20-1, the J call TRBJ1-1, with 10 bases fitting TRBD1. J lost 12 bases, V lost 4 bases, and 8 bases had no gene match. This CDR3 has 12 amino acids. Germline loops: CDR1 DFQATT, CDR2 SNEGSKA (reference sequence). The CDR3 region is CSAKHRDRGPFF. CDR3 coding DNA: TGCAGTGCTAAACACCGGGACAGGGGTCCTTTCTTT.

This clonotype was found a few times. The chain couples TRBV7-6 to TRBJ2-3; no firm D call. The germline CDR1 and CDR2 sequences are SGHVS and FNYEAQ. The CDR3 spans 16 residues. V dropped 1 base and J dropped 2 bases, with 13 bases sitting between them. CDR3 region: CASSLGPSPYTDTQYF. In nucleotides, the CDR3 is TGTGCCAGCAGCTTAGGGCCTAGTCCATACACAGATACGCAGTATTTT.

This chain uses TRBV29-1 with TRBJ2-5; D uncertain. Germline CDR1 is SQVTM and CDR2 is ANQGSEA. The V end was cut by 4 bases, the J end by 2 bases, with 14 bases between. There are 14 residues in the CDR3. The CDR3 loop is CSVVGSATQETQYF. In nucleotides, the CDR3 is TGCAGCGTTGTGGGCAGCGCCACGCAAGAGACCCAGTACTTC.

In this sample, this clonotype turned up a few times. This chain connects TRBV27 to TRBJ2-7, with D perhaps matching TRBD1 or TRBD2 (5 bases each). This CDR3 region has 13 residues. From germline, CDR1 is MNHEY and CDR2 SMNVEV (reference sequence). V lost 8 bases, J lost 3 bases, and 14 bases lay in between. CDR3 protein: CASAPMRGYEQYV. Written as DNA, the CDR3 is TGTGCCAGCGCGCCGATGAGGGGCTACGAGCAGTACGTC.

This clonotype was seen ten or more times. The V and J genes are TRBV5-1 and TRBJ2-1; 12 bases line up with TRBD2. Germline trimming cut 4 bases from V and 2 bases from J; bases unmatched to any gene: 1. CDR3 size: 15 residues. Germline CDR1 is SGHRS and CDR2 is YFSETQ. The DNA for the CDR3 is TGCGCCAGCAGCCCTAGCGGGGGGGCCTACAATGAGCAGTTCTTC. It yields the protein CASSPSGGAYNEQFF.

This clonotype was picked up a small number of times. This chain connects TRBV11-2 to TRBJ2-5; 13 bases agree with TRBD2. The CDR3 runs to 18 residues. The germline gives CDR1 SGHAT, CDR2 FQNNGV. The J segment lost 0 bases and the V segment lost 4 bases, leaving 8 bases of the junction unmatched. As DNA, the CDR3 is TGTGCCAGCAGCTCCCGGACTAGCGGGGGAGTGTACCAAGAGACCCAGTACTTC. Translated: CASSSRTSGGVYQETQYF.

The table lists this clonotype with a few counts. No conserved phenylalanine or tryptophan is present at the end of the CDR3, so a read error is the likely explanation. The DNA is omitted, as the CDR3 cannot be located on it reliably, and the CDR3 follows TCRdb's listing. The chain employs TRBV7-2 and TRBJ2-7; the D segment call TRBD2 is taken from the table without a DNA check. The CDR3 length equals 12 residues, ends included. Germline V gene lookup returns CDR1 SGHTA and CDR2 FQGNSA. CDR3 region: CASSFYGTSLIL.

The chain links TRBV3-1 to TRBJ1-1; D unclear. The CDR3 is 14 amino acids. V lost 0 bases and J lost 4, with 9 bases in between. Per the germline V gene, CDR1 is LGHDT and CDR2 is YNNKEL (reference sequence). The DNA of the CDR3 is TGTGCCAGCAGCCAAGATACGGGTGGCACTGAAGCTTTCTTT. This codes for CASSQDTGGTEAFF. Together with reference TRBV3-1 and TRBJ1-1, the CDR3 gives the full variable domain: DTAVSQTPKYLVTQMGNDKSIKCEQNLGHDTMYWYKQDSKKFLKIMFSYNNKELIINETVPNRFSPKSPDKAHLNLHINSLELGDSAVYFCASSQDTGGTEAFFGQGTRLTVV.

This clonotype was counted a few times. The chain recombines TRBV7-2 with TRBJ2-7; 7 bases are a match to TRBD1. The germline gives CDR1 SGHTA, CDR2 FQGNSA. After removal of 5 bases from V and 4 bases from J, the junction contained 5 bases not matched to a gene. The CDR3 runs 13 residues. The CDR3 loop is CASSGGQQYEQYV. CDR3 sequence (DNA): TGTGCCAGCAGCGGGGGACAGCAATACGAGCAGTACGTC.

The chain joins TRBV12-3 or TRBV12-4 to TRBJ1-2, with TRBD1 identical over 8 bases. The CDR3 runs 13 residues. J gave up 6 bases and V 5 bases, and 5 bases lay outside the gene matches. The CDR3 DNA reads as TGTGCCAGCAGTGGGACAGGCGTAAATGGCTACACCTTC. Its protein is CASSGTGVNGYTF.

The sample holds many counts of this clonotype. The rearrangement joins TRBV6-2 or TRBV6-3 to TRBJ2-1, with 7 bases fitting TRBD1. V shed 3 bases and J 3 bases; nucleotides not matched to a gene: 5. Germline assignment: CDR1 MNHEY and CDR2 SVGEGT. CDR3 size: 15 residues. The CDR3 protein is CASSYSDRVYNEQFF. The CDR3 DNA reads TGTGCCAGCAGTTATTCCGACAGGGTCTACAATGAGCAGTTCTTC.

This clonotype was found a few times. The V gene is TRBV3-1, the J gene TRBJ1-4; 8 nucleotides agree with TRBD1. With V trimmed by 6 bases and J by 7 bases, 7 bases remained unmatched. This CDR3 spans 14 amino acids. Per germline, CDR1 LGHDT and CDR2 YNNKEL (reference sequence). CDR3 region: CASRQTGAVEKLFF. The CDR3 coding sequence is TGTGCCAGCAGGCAGACAGGGGCGGTTGAAAAACTGTTTTTT.

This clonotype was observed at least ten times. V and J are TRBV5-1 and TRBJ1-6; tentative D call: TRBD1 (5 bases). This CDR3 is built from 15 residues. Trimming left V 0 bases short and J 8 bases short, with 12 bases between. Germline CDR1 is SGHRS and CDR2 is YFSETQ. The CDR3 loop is CASSLGDRLYSPLHF. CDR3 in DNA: TGCGCCAGCAGCTTGGGGGACCGCCTGTATTCACCCCTCCACTTT.

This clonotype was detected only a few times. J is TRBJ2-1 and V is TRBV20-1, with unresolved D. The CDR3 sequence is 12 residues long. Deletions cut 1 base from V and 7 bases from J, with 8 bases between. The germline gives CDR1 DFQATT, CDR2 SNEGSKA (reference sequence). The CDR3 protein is CSARATLNEQFF. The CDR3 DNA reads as TGCAGTGCTAGAGCGACACTTAATGAGCAGTTCTTC.

The CDR3 nucleotides are TGTGCCACCAGCCCTAACACGAACACCGGGGAGCTGTTTTTT. This sequence encodes CATSPNTNTGELFF. J is TRBJ2-2 and V is TRBV15; no definite D call. The CDR3 runs to 14 residues. V dropped 5 bases and J dropped 0 bases, with 7 bases sitting between them. Per the germline V gene, CDR1 is LNHNV and CDR2 is YYDKDF (reference sequence).

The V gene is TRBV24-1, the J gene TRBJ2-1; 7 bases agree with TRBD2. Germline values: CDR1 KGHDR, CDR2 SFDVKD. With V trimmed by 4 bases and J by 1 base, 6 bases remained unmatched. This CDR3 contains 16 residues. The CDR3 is CATSDYAGVSYNEQFF. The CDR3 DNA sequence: TGTGCCACCAGTGACTATGCGGGGGTTTCCTACAATGAGCAGTTCTTC.

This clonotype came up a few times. CDR3 region: CASSRGVIGNTEAFF. The CDR3 nucleotides are TGTGCCAGCAGCCGCGGGGTCATCGGGAACACTGAAGCTTTCTTT. The rearrangement links TRBV4-2 to TRBJ1-1; no firm D call. The germline CDR1 and CDR2 sequences are LGHNA and YNFKEQ. Trimming shortened V by 4 bases and J by 1 base, and 13 bases separated the two germline ends. The CDR3 is 15 residues long.

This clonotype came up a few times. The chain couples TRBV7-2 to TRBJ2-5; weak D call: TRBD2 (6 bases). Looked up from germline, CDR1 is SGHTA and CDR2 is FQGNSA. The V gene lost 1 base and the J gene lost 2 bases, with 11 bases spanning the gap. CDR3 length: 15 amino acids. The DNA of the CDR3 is TGTGCCAGCAGCTTAGTCCGGGGGAAGCAAGAGACCCAGTACTTC. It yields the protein CASSLVRGKQETQYF.

The CDR3 protein is CASSLRGTDQPQHF. CDR3 coding DNA: TGTGCCAGCAGTTTAAGAGGGACGGATCAGCCCCAGCATTTT. The chain has TRBV12-3 or TRBV12-4 and TRBJ1-5; TRBD1 is a possible D gene (5 bases). Trimming removed 2 bases at V and 5 bases at J, with 10 bases between. This CDR3 has 14 residues.

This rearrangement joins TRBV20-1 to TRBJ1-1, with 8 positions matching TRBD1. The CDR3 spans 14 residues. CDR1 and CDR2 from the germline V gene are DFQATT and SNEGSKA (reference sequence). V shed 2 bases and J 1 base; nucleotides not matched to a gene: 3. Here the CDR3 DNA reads TGCAGTGCTAGACGACAGGGGACGAACACTGAAGCTTTCTTT. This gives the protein CSARRQGTNTEAFF.